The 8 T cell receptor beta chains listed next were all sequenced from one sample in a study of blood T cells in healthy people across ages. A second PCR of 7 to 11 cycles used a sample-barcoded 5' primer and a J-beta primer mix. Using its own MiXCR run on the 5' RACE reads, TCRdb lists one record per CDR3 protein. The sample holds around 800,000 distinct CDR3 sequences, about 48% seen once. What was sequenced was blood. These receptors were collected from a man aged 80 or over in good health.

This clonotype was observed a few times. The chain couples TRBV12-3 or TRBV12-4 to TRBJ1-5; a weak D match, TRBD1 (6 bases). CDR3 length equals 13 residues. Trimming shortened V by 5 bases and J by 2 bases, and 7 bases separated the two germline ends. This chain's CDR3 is CASSNRGNQPQHF. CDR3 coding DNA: TGTGCCAGCAGTAACAGGGGCAATCAGCCCCAGCATTTT.

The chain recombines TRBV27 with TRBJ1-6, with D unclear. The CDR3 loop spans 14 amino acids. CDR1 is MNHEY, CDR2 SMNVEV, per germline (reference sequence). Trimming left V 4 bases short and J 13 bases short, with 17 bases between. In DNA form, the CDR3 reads TGTGCCAGCAGTTCCACAACCCAGCGATTGCCCCTCCACTTT. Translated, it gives CASSSTTQRLPLHF.

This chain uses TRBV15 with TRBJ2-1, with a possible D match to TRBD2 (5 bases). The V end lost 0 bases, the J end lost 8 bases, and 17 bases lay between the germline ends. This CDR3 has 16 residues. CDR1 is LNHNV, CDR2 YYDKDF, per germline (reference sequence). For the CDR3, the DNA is TGTGCCACCAGCAGAGAAGCCTTAGCCGGAGGAGATGAGCAGTTCTTC. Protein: CATSREALAGGDEQFF.

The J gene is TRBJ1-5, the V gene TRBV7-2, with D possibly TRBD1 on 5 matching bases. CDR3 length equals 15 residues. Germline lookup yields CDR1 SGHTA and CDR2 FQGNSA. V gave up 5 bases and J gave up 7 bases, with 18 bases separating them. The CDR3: CASSPAGSGGQPQHF. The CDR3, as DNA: TGTGCCAGCAGCCCAGCCGGTTCCGGGGGGCAGCCCCAGCATTTT.

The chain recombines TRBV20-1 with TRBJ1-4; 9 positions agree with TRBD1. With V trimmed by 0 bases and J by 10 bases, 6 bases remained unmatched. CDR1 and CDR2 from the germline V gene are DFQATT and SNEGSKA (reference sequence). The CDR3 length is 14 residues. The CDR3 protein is CSARERVTGGKLFF. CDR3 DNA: TGCAGTGCTAGAGAACGGGTGACAGGGGGAAAACTGTTTTTT.

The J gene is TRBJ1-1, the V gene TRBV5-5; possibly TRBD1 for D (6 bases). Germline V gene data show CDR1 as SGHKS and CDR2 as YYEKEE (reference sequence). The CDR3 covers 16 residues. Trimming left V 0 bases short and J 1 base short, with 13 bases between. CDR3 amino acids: CASSLGVGGRNTEAFF. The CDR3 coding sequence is TGTGCCAGCAGCTTGGGGGTCGGGGGCAGGAACACTGAAGCTTTCTTT. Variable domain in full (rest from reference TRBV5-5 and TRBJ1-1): DAGVTQSPTHLIKTRGQQVTLRCSPISGHKSVSWYQQVLGQGPQFIFQYYEKEERGRGNFPDRFSARQFPNYSSELNVNALLLGDSALYLCASSLGVGGRNTEAFFGQGTRLTVV.

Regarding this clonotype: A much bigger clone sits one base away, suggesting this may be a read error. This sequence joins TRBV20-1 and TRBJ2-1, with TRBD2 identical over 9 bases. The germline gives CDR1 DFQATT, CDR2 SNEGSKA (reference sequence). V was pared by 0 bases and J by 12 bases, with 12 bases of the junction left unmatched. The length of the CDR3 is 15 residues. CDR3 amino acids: CSARDGVAGVHVQFF. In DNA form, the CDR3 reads TGCAGTGCTAGAGATGGGGTAGCGGGAGTCCATGTGCAGTTCTTC.

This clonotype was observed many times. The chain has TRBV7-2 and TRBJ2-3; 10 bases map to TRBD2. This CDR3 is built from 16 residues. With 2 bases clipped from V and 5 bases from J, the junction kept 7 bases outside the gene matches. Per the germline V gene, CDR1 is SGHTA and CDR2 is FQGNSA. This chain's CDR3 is CASSLTSGRDGDTQYF. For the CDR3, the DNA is TGTGCCAGCAGCTTAACCAGCGGGAGGGACGGAGATACGCAGTATTTT. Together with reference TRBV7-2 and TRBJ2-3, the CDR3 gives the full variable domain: GAGVSQSPSNKVTEKGKDVELRCDPISGHTALYWYRQSLGQGLEFLIYFQGNSAPDKSGLPSDRFSAERTGGSVSTLTIQRTQQEDSAVYLCASSLTSGRDGDTQYFGPGTRLTVL.